These 32 T cell receptor beta chains originate from one sample sequenced in a study of blood T cell repertoires in COVID-19. Repertoires were generated with immunoSEQ multiplex PCR, while TCRdb's copy carries only in-frame clones and drops some. Altogether 200,000 to 250,000 clones are present, around 80% being singletons, with the ten largest covering about 5.5%. The sequencing sample was made of peripheral blood. All receptors come from a woman between 65 and 79 years old with acute or convalescent COVID-19.

V gene TRBV11-3 combines with J gene TRBJ2-1; a weak D match, TRBD2 (5 bases). The CDR3 totals 13 residues. Germline V gives CDR1 SGHNT, CDR2 YENEEA. The germline V and J ends were trimmed by 0 bases and 9 bases, with 9 bases remaining between them. CDR3 DNA: TGTGCCAGCAGCTTAGATCAAGAGGGTGAGCAGTTCTTC. Amino acids: CASSLDQEGEQFF.

The chain has TRBV5-4 and TRBJ1-2, with 7 bases aligning to TRBD1. V lost 0 bases, J lost 5 bases, and 1 base stayed unmatched. Germline V gives CDR1 SGHNT, CDR2 YYREEE (reference sequence). This CDR3 has 13 amino acids. The CDR3 spells CASSLVQGYGYTF. The CDR3 bases are TGTGCCAGCAGCTTGGTACAGGGGTATGGCTACACCTTC.

Worth noting for this clone: The same CDR3 can be traced to other DNA sequences in this sample. The genes are TRBV19 and TRBJ2-7, with 9 bases fitting TRBD2. This CDR3 spans 15 amino acids. The trim removed 1 base at V and 3 bases at J, leaving 4 bases unmatched. Germline V CDR1 and CDR2: LNHDA, SQIVND (reference sequence). The CDR3 spells CASSIGGSGSYEQYF. In DNA, the CDR3 is TGTGCCAGTAGTATAGGCGGTAGCGGGAGCTACGAGCAGTACTTC.

The rearrangement uses TRBV6-1 and TRBJ1-2; D gene uncertain. Trimming removed 2 bases at V and 4 bases at J, with 8 bases between. CDR3 length: 13 amino acids. Per the germline V gene, CDR1 is MNHNS and CDR2 is SASEGT. The CDR3 sequence is CASSEPGFYGYTF. The CDR3 DNA sequence: TGTGCCAGCAGTGAACCGGGGTTCTATGGCTACACCTTC.

V usage is TRBV29-1 and J usage is TRBJ2-2; possibly TRBD2 for D (5 bases). The CDR3 is made up of 17 amino acids. Per the germline V gene, CDR1 is SQVTM and CDR2 is ANQGSEA. The V gene lost 8 bases and the J gene lost 4 bases, with 26 bases spanning the gap. The CDR3 sequence is CSPLRDLGRSSTGELFF. CDR3 DNA: TGCAGCCCTCTCCGAGATTTGGGGAGAAGTAGCACCGGGGAGCTGTTTTTT.

V is TRBV3-1 (or the pseudogene TRBV3-2) and J is TRBJ1-5, with 8 bases aligning to TRBD1. The CDR3 sequence is 15 residues long. The junction had 8 bases not matched to a gene; V was cut back by 4 bases and J by 6 bases. Germline loops: CDR1 LGHDT, CDR2 YNNKEL (reference sequence). CDR3 in DNA: TGTGCCAGCAGCCCCACCGACACAGGGGGTCAGCCCCAGCATTTT. Translation: CASSPTDTGGQPQHF.

This clone has a handful of counts. The CDR3 sequence: CASSRIGEGNTGELFF. The CDR3 DNA is TGTGCCAGCTCCCGAATAGGGGAGGGCAACACCGGGGAGCTGTTTTTT. The chain has TRBV18 and TRBJ2-2, with 7 bases aligning to TRBD2. Germline V gene data show CDR1 as KGHSH and CDR2 as LQKENI. The V segment lost 6 bases and the J segment 2 bases; nucleotides outside the gene matches: 9. This CDR3 contains 16 residues.

The rearrangement joins TRBV7-2 to TRBJ1-5; a weak D match, TRBD1 (5 bases). Germline V CDR1 and CDR2: SGHTA, FQGNSA. Trimming took off 5 bases at V and 0 bases at J, with 11 bases between the two ends. The CDR3 extends over 15 amino acids. The CDR3 sequence is CASSEGDYSNQPQHF. The CDR3 coding sequence is TGTGCCAGCAGCGAAGGGGATTATAGCAATCAGCCCCAGCATTTT.

To note about this clone: This CDR3 is also generated by other DNA sequences in the sample. The chain joins TRBV6-1 to TRBJ2-1; 7 nucleotides align to TRBD2. V lost 3 bases to trimming and J lost 0 bases; unmatched junction nucleotides: 2. Per the germline V gene, CDR1 is MNHNS and CDR2 is SASEGT. There are 15 residues in the CDR3. The CDR3 coding sequence is TGTGCCAGCAGTGAGGTAGCGGGCTCCTACAATGAGCAGTTCTTC. Its translation is CASSEVAGSYNEQFF.

The V call is TRBV5-1, the J call TRBJ1-5; maybe TRBD1 (5 bases). Per germline, CDR1 SGHRS and CDR2 YFSETQ. The V end was cut by 1 base, the J end by 5 bases, with 13 bases between. The CDR3 extends over 15 amino acids. Here the CDR3 DNA reads TGCGCCAGCAGCTTGAGCGGGGCCGCCGATCAGCCCCAGCATTTT. Translated: CASSLSGAADQPQHF.

V and J are TRBV28 and TRBJ1-5, with D tentatively TRBD1 (6 bases). V gave up 6 bases and J gave up 4 bases, with 13 bases separating them. This CDR3 has 14 residues. CDR1 and CDR2 (germline): MDHEN, SYDVKM. CDR3 residues: CASSVDRSNQPQHF. DNA for the CDR3: TGTGCCAGCAGCGTAGACAGGAGTAATCAGCCCCAGCATTTT.

To note about this clone: This same CDR3 is encoded by further DNA sequences in the sample. The CDR3 coding sequence is TGTGCCAGCAGCCAAGGGTTAGCAGCGAACACCGGGGAGCTGTTTTTT. It codes for CASSQGLAANTGELFF. The rearrangement uses TRBV3-1 (or the pseudogene TRBV3-2) and TRBJ2-2; D is uncertain. The CDR3 is 16 residues long. Germline CDR1 is LGHDT and CDR2 is YNNKEL (reference sequence). V lost 1 base to trimming and J lost 0 bases, with 9 bases between them.

The chain uses TRBV19 and TRBJ1-4; D ambiguous. V was shortened by 3 bases and J by 7 bases, with 12 bases between the two germline ends. Germline CDR1 is LNHDA and CDR2 is SQIVND (reference sequence). The CDR3 sequence is 14 residues long. The CDR3 nucleotides read TGTGCCAGTAGTATCGTGACGACGGGTGAAAAACTGTTTTTT. Protein sequence: CASSIVTTGEKLFF.

This clone was seen more than once but under ten times. This chain joins TRBV9 and TRBJ1-1; maybe TRBD1 (5 bases). CDR1 SGDLS and CDR2 YYNGEE come from the germline V gene. The length of the CDR3 is 13 residues. Trimming removed 0 bases from V and 6 bases from J, with 9 bases in between. The CDR3 spells CASSVVRDAEAFF. The CDR3 DNA reads as TGTGCCAGCAGCGTAGTCAGGGATGCTGAAGCTTTCTTT.

The chain recombines TRBV12-3 or TRBV12-4 with TRBJ2-1; D may be TRBD1 (5 bases). Trimming removed 6 bases from V and 9 bases from J, with 15 bases in between. This CDR3 contains 13 residues. The CDR3, as DNA: TGTGCCAGCAGCCTATCGGACCAGGGTGAGCAGTTCTTC. This translates into CASSLSDQGEQFF.

This clone was detected once. The chain recombines TRBV7-8 with TRBJ1-2; 8 nucleotides line up with TRBD1. CDR1 is SGHVS and CDR2 is FQNEAQ in the germline V gene. V dropped 1 base and J dropped 4; count of bases not matched to a gene: 8. The CDR3 runs 16 residues. The CDR3, as DNA: TGTGCCAGCAGCTTAGACACATCAGGGGGCAGCTATGGCTACACCTTC. As protein: CASSLDTSGGSYGYTF.

This CDR3 is CASRQLDSPLHF. CDR3 nucleotides: TGTGCCAGCAGGCAGTTGGATTCACCCCTCCACTTT. J is TRBJ1-6 and V is TRBV3-1 (or the pseudogene TRBV3-2), with unresolved D. This CDR3 has 12 amino acids. CDR1 LGHDT and CDR2 YNNKEL come from the germline V gene (reference sequence). The V end was cut by 6 bases, the J end by 8 bases, with 8 bases between.

The chain is built from TRBV7-2 and TRBJ1-5; D is perhaps TRBD1 (6 bases). Trimming took 3 bases from V and 2 from J, leaving 8 bases between them. In germline, CDR1 is SGHTA, CDR2 FQGNSA. The CDR3 sequence is 14 residues long. CDR3 amino acids: CASSLDRRNQPQHF. As DNA, the CDR3 is TGTGCCAGCAGCTTGGACAGACGCAATCAGCCCCAGCATTTT.

This rearrangement joins TRBV2 to TRBJ1-5; D uncertain. The CDR3 length is 15 residues. Trimming removed 4 bases from V and 2 bases from J, with 12 bases in between. Germline V gives CDR1 SNHLY, CDR2 FYNNEI. CDR3 sequence: CASSAEGEGNQPQHF. CDR3 bases: TGTGCCAGCAGTGCCGAGGGAGAGGGCAATCAGCCCCAGCATTTT.

The rearrangement links TRBV6-2 or TRBV6-3 to TRBJ2-7, with 8 nucleotides matching TRBD1. V was clipped by 3 bases and J by 5 bases; unmatched bases: 6. From germline, CDR1 is MNHEY and CDR2 SVGEGT. This CDR3 is built from 14 residues. The CDR3 nucleotides read TGTGCCAGCAGTTATTCGGACAGGGTCAACGAGCAGTACTTC. Protein product: CASSYSDRVNEQYF.

This clone has only a few counts. The chain recombines TRBV30 with TRBJ1-5; D gene uncertain. CDR3 length: 13 amino acids. The V and J ends lost 0 bases and 4 bases respectively, with 7 bases between them. The germline CDR1 and CDR2 sequences are GTSNPN and SVGIG (reference sequence). CDR3 protein: CAWSVRENQPQHF. CDR3 in DNA: TGTGCCTGGAGTGTACGGGAAAATCAGCCCCAGCATTTT.

Concerning this clone itself: A read error may produce the germline difference seen at one junction end. The chain has TRBV7-7 and TRBJ2-1, with TRBD2 matching over 13 bases. The CDR3 covers 16 residues. Per germline, CDR1 SSHAT and CDR2 FNYEAQ (reference sequence). DNA for the CDR3: TGTGCTAGCAGCAACCCTACGACTAGCGGGAGGAATGAGCAGTTCTTC. This gives the protein CASSNPTTSGRNEQFF.

This clone was counted many times. This chain uses TRBV30 with TRBJ2-1, with 9 nucleotides matching TRBD1. Germline-derived CDR1 and CDR2 are GTSNPN and SVGIG (reference sequence). The CDR3 spans 13 residues. The V and J ends lost 4 bases and 12 bases, in that order; junction bases with no gene match: 10. The CDR3 DNA sequence: TGTGCCTGGATGGGACAGGGTGTCGGGGGGCAGTTCTTC. This gives the protein CAWMGQGVGGQFF.

The CDR3 coding sequence is TGTGCCAGCAGGGCGGGGGGGGCCCACACAGATACGCAGTATTTT. Translation gives CASRAGGAHTDTQYF. The chain is built from TRBV2 and TRBJ2-3; 9 nucleotides agree with TRBD2. Trimming at V came to 6 bases and at J to 2 bases, leaving 6 bases not matched to a gene. Germline loops: CDR1 SNHLY, CDR2 FYNNEI. The CDR3 runs to 15 residues.

The chain joins TRBV11-2 to TRBJ2-1, with a possible D match to TRBD1 (6 bases). Deletions cut 3 bases from V and 7 bases from J, with 10 bases between. Germline CDR1 reads SGHAT; CDR2 reads FQNNGV. The CDR3 extends over 13 amino acids. The CDR3 loop reads CASSLGALNEQFF. In DNA form, the CDR3 reads TGTGCCAGCAGCTTGGGGGCGTTAAATGAGCAGTTCTTC. Filled out from reference TRBV11-2 and TRBJ2-1, the complete variable domain reads EAGVAQSPRYKIIEKRQSVAFWCNPISGHATLYWYQQILGQGPKLLIQFQNNGVVDDSQLPKDRFSAERLKGVDSTLKIQPAKLEDSAVYLCASSLGALNEQFFGPGTRLTVL.

The rearrangement uses TRBV3-1 (or the pseudogene TRBV3-2) and TRBJ2-1, with 13 positions matching TRBD2. The CDR3 consists of 19 residues. V lost 2 bases and J lost 3; bases outside the gene matches: 10. Germline V CDR1 and CDR2: LGHDT, YNNKEL (reference sequence). CDR3 DNA sequence: TGTGCCAGCAGCCAACGAAGCGGGACTAGCGGGGCCCACTACAATGAGCAGTTCTTC. Residues: CASSQRSGTSGAHYNEQFF.

This clone was seen a handful of times. The CDR3: CASSLRLAGARDTQYF. The CDR3 DNA reads as TGTGCCAGCAGCCTAAGACTAGCGGGAGCGCGAGATACGCAGTATTTT. This chain joins TRBV7-2 and TRBJ2-3, with TRBD2 matching 12 bases. The CDR3 totals 16 residues. Unmatched junction bases numbered 8, after V lost 5 bases and J lost 5 bases. Germline-derived CDR1 and CDR2 are SGHTA and FQGNSA.

The chain uses TRBV2 and TRBJ2-2; 14 bases fit TRBD2. Germline loops: CDR1 SNHLY, CDR2 FYNNEI. The junction had 2 bases not matched to a gene; V was cut back by 5 bases and J by 0 bases. The CDR3 length is 17 residues. CDR3 sequence reads: CASSMGLAGANTGELFF. CDR3 DNA sequence: TGTGCCAGCAGTATGGGACTAGCGGGAGCGAACACCGGGGAGCTGTTTTTT.

The genes are TRBV5-1 and TRBJ1-1; D gene unclear. Per the germline V gene, CDR1 is SGHRS and CDR2 is YFSETQ. V was clipped by 4 bases and J by 5 bases, with 15 bases between them. The CDR3 covers 14 residues. In DNA, the CDR3 is TGCGCCAGCAGCCCTGGGCCCGGGAGAACTGAAGCTTTCTTT. This sequence encodes CASSPGPGRTEAFF.

The V and J genes are TRBV5-4 and TRBJ2-4, with 16 bases matching TRBD2. The germline CDR1 and CDR2 sequences are SGHNT and YYREEE (reference sequence). The CDR3 length is 15 residues. V lost 4 bases and J lost 8; bases outside the gene matches: 3. CDR3 in amino acids: CASSPGTSGRDIQYF. The CDR3 DNA sequence: TGTGCCAGCAGCCCCGGGACTAGCGGGAGGGACATTCAGTACTTC.

A few counts support this clone. This chain links TRBV11-2 with TRBJ1-2; D gene ambiguous. The CDR3 runs 16 residues. The germline V and J ends were trimmed by 1 base and 4 bases, with 16 bases remaining between them. Germline V gives CDR1 SGHAT, CDR2 FQNNGV. The CDR3 bases are TGTGCCAGCAGCTTAGTATCAGGTCCAAGGCTCTATGGCTACACCTTC. Translated, it gives CASSLVSGPRLYGYTF.

This clone was counted a single time. The CDR3 sequence is CASSHRVVAGVTGELFF. For the CDR3, the DNA is TGTGCCAGCAGCCACCGGGTAGTGGCCGGGGTGACCGGGGAGCTGTTTTTT. The chain uses TRBV14 and TRBJ2-2; D is perhaps TRBD2 (5 bases). The CDR3 runs 17 residues. The V end was cut by 3 bases, the J end by 5 bases, with 19 bases between. Germline V gene sequence: CDR1 SGHDN, CDR2 FVKESK.